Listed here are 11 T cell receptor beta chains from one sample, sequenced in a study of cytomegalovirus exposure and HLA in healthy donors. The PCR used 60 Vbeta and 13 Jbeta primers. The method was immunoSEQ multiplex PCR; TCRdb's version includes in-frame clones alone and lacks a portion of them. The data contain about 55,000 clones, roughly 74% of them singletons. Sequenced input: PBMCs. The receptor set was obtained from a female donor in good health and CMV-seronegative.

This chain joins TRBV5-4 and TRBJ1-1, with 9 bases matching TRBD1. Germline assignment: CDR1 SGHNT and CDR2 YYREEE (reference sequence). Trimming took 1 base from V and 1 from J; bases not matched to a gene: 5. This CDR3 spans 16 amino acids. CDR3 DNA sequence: TGTGCCAGCAGCTTGAGTAACAGGGGGCGGAACACTGAAGCTTTCTTT. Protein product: CASSLSNRGRNTEAFF.

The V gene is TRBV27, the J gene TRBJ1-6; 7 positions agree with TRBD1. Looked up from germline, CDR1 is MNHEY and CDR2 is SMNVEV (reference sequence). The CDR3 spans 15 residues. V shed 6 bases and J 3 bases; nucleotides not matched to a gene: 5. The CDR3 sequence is CASRSRDSYNSPLHF. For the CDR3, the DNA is TGTGCCAGCAGAAGCAGGGACAGCTATAATTCACCCCTCCACTTT.

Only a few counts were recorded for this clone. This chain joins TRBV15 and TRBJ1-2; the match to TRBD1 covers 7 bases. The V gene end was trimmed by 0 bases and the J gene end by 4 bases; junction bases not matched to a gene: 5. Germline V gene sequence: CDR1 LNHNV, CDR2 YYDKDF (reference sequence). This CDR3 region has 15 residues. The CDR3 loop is CATSRDPGQRYGYTF. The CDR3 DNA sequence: TGTGCCACCAGCAGAGACCCGGGACAGCGCTATGGCTACACCTTC.

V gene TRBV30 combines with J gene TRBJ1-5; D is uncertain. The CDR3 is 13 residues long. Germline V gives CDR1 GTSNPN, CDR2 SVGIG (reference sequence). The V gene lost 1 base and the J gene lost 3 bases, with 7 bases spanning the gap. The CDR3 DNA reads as TGTGCCTGGAGTGATGGCCTCAATCAGCCCCAGCATTTT. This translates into CAWSDGLNQPQHF.

This CDR3 is CASSTSTLLGTQYF. CDR3 DNA: TGTGCCAGCAGTACATCGACACTCTTAGGGACCCAGTACTTC. V gene TRBV6-6 combines with J gene TRBJ2-5; D remains unclear. CDR3 length: 14 residues. V lost 5 bases, J lost 7 bases, and 17 bases lay in between. Germline V lookup: CDR1 MNHNY, CDR2 SVGAGI (reference sequence).

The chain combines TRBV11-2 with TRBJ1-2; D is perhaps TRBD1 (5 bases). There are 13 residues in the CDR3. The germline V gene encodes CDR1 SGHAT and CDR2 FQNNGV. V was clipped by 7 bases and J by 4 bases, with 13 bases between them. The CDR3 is CASTPAGGYGYTF. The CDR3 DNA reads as TGTGCCAGCACCCCGGCGGGGGGCTATGGCTACACCTTC. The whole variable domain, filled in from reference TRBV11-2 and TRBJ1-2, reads EAGVAQSPRYKIIEKRQSVAFWCNPISGHATLYWYQQILGQGPKLLIQFQNNGVVDDSQLPKDRFSAERLKGVDSTLKIQPAKLEDSAVYLCASTPAGGYGYTFGSGTRLTVV.

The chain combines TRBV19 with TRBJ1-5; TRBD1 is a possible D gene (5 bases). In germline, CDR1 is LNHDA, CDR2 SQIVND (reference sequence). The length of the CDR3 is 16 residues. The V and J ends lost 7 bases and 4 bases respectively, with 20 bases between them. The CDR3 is CASKLGGSGANQPQHF. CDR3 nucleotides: TGTGCCAGTAAGTTAGGAGGCAGCGGGGCAAATCAGCCCCAGCATTTT.

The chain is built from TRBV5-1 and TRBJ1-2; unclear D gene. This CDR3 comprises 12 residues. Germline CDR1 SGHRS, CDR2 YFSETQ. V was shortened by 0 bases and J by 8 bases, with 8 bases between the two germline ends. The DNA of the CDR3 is TGCGCCAGCAGCTTGGAGCGGGAGGGCTACACCTTC. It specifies CASSLEREGYTF.

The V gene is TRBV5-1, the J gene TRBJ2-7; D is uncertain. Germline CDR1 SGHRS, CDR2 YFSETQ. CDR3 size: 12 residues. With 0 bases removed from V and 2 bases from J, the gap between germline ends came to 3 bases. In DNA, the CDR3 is TGCGCCAGCAGCTTGGATACCTACGAGCAGTACTTC. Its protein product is CASSLDTYEQYF.

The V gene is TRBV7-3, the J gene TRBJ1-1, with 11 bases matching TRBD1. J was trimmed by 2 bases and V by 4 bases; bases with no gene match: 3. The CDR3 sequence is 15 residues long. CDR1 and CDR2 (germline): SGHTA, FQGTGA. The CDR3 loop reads CASSSGTGGNTEAFF. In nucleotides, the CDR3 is TGTGCCAGCAGCTCAGGGACAGGGGGAAACACTGAAGCTTTCTTT.

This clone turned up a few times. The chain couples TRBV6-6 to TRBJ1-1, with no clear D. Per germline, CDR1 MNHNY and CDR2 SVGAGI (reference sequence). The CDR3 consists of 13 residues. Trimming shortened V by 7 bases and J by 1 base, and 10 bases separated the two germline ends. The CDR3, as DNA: TGTGCCAGCATTTCCAACAGGAACACTGAAGCTTTCTTT. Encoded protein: CASISNRNTEAFF.